This note documents a single T cell receptor (beta chain) sequence. Its target antigen remains unknown. Base-call qualities are not available, and no considerably larger clone is one nucleotide away. The cohort comprised 710 or so healthy bone marrow donors. Cohort members were all nominally healthy when sampled, although unrecorded immune exposures were likely present. The donor tested CMV seronegative, placing the donor among the roughly 400 seronegative members of the cohort. A peripheral blood sample was collected from each donor, and TCR beta sequencing was performed on peripheral blood mononuclear cells. The Qiagen DNeasy Blood Extraction Kit was used to extract genomic DNA from the blood cell samples. This entry belongs to a study of cytomegalovirus exposure and HLA in healthy donors (dated by TCRdb to between 2016 and 2019). Context from the whole study: An earlier analysis of approximately 640 of the donors reported roughly 270 Gb of sequence data and around 110 million unique TCR beta sequences from about 200 million T cells. Roughly 300 gigabases of sequencing data and approximately 80 million unique TCR sequences were included in an early release covering roughly 700 HLA-typed donors. Of the 300 to 500 genotyped donors, approximately 81% were placed in the genetic ancestry cluster associated with self-reported Caucasian donors. The study aimed to test whether signatures of past pathogen exposure could be identified by cataloging public T cell receptors. The study profiled the T cell repertoires of 550 to 700 subjects by immunosequencing and related them to cytomegalovirus serostatus. Besides the first cohort of more than 650 subjects, a separate validation cohort made up of 95 to 150 different subjects was used. To predict cytomegalovirus infection status, the study combined high-throughput TCR immunosequencing, statistical association of individual TCRs with disease status, and machine learning. In a later analysis, previously published TCR beta repertoires from 600 to 850 donors were re-analyzed and high-resolution HLA genotyping was added so that TCR occurrence patterns could be studied. Rather than drawing on any new phenotypic data, the later analysis identified candidate immune exposures from TCR beta sequences and the way those sequences occurred across donors. An earlier analysis of some 500 of the donors applied high-throughput TCR beta sequencing to assess whether each TCR beta V gene segment acted as functional or pseudogenic. Donor age, sex, ethnicity and CMV serostatus were compiled together with the repertoire data. A later genetic analysis used genome-wide SNP genotypes for about three fifths of the 666 donors, treating that subset as a discovery cohort. Every repertoire in the discovery cohort had been generated on one and the same sequencing platform. HLA typing included class I and class II loci at four-digit resolution. The number of donors typed differed by locus, with roughly 620-630 for A, B, C, DRB1 and DQB1, around 520 for DQA1, 600 to 610 for DPA1, and around 430 for DPB1. Because of strong linkage in the cohort, roughly five DR-DQ haplotypes were treated as single units for association and clustering. Among about 400 genotyped donors of the cohort, an average of around 250,000 unique TCR beta nucleotide sequences was sequenced per donor, of which 15% to 20% were non-productive.

Libraries were prepared through the immunoSEQ multiplex PCR assay. For the multiplex PCR, a mixture combining 60 forward primers for TCR Vbeta segments and 13 reverse primers for TCR Jbeta segments was used. The CDR3 region of rearranged TCR beta genes was amplified from genomic DNA with a multiplex PCR assay. The amplified TCR beta libraries were sequenced on the Illumina HiSeq System as 87-base-pair reads. As for the original processing: A later analysis tallied tens of millions of unique TCR beta chains across the 660 or so repertoires, and some 10 million of those chains were shared by two or more donors. A nearest-neighbor algorithm error-corrected the raw reads and collapsed the reads into unique sequences, merging closely related sequences to remove PCR and sequencing errors. Alignment of CDR3 sequences to IMGT reference sequences was used to assign V, D and J gene segments. Each retained sequence needed at least a six-nucleotide match to both a V gene segment and a J gene segment. A rearrangement counted as productive if the CDR3 had no stop codons and remained in frame with V and J, and every other rearrangement counted as non-productive. Following IMGT convention, CDR3 was defined as the stretch from the second conserved V-encoded cysteine to the conserved J-encoded phenylalanine. The earlier analysis of a few hundred of the donors excluded any sequence lacking an unambiguous match to a single V gene segment. An earlier analysis of 587 of the donors classified V segments as functional when productive rearrangements were above 56.7% and as segregating when the standard deviation between donors was above 5%. A statistical classification framework was developed to diagnose cytomegalovirus status using the catalog of TCR beta chain sequences. In a later analysis, TCR nucleotide sequences were compared against IMGT/GENE-DB human TR gene sequences so that V and J genes could be assigned. A later analysis assigned CDR3 sequences and most-parsimonious VDJ recombination scenarios with the TCRdist pipeline. In a later analysis, each TCR beta chain was defined by its CDR3 amino acid sequence together with its V-gene family, and reads lacking a unique V-gene family were excluded. As a way to deal with suspected cross-contamination and a sequencing artifact, a later analysis dropped 640 or so nucleotide sequences that were highly shared and had low generation probability. For each public chain, a later analysis derived a clonal expansion index from normalized ranks of inferred template counts within each repertoire. A later analysis computed generation probabilities with a VDJ recombination model fitted to out-of-frame rearrangements, and checked the results against IGoR. In a later analysis, TCR-TCR, TCR-HLA and TCR-CMV co-occurrence was scored with hypergeometric tests, and a repertoire-size bias correction was applied to TCR pairs. False discovery rates were estimated in a later analysis by permuting HLA or CMV assignments 20 times. A later analysis grouped co-occurring TCRs with DBSCAN, adding TCRdist sequence similarity when clustering within HLA-allele-positive subsets. Repertoires with fewer than 30,000 or more than 120,000 public chains, plus five repertoires with anomalous nucleotide sharing, were excluded from co-occurrence clustering. Held by TCRdb, this immuneACCESS table contains in-frame sequences only and omits some clones. Under half of the omission traces to an unresolved V gene where checked; the cause of the rest is unknown. That table furnishes V, J and clone size, whereas the DNA furnished D and trimming. This sample lists over 150,000 clones; roughly 80% were detected once. Clones ranked in the top ten supply roughly 5% of the sample.

From the cysteine through the phenylalanine, the CDR3 covers 13 amino acids. Only the CDR3 part of the read is kept: 39 bases, read in frame from the first base. Per the germline V gene, MRHNA is the CDR1 and SNTAGT is the CDR2. The germline ends are 12 bases apart after V is trimmed by 2 bases and J by 7 bases. General findings and caveats noted by the study authors: A later analysis associated 16,951 TCR beta sequences with specific HLA alleles at a false discovery rate of 0.05. Presence/absence analyses assumed roughly uniform sequencing depth across donors, an assumption that may not hold. Because counts were too low, some 17 rarely observed V segments, including chromosome 9 orphons, were excluded from the earlier analysis of 500 to 700 of the donors. The authors suggested that the approach could potentially be generalized to other disease states and immunological phenotypes. In an earlier analysis of approximately 590 of the donors, most TCR beta V segments were observed in productive rearrangements about 87% or about 30% of the time, broadly matching IMGT annotations. Because the 87-base-pair reads could not distinguish some IMGT-functional V segments, including TRBV6-2 and TRBV6-3, those segments were excluded. A further reported finding was that TCR beta sequences accurately predicted the HLA-A and HLA-B alleles for most subjects in the first cohort. Three of the identified cytomegalovirus-associated TCR beta chains were confirmed in vitro to be specific for cytomegalovirus antigens. In a later analysis, the rate of TCR association differed among HLA loci, with DRB1 alleles having the most associated TCRs and HLA-C alleles having the fewest. Because HLA typing was missing for some donors at each locus, association tests included only the typed subset. Several of the top co-occurrence clusters appeared to be linked to parvovirus B19, influenza, CMV and Epstein-Barr virus, according to a later analysis. The study listed approximately 150 TCR beta chains as associated with cytomegalovirus. In a later analysis, most CMV-associated TCR beta chains were found to appear HLA-restricted, with HLA associations seemingly driven largely by CMV exposure. A group of highly shared sequence variants was considered likely to be a technical artifact of the sequencing pipeline. Linkage disequilibrium might explain the correlated functional status among segregating V segments, but an unknown experimental factor could not be ruled out. Compared with equally common non-associated chains, HLA-associated TCR beta chains in a later analysis were more clonally expanded and had lower generation probabilities. In this cohort, only TCR beta chains were sequenced, and detectable features were limited by the absence of alpha or paired-chain data. A later genetic analysis associated a missense DCLRE1C variant with V-gene and J-gene trimming of TCR beta chains, and an independent cohort replicated the association. While some public TCRs were present in many individuals, most TCR sequences turned up only very rarely across donors. For the cohort, immune exposure information was limited to CMV serostatus. In a later genetic analysis, fewer N-insertions in productive TCRs were reported among donors in an Asian-associated ancestry cluster than the roughly 700-donor mean. The classifier was reported to diagnose cytomegalovirus status with high specificity and sensitivity in both the original cohort and the validation cohort. Assigning TCR associations to individual alleles was difficult when HLA alleles, especially DR and DQ, strongly co-occurred.

The receptor comes from a man aged 25 to 40 in good health and CMV-seronegative. Recombination joined TRBV6-4 with TRBJ2-7; a tentative D call is TRBD2 (6 bases match). The source material was PBMCs. Here is the DNA: TGTGCCAGCAGTGACCTAACCGGAGGGGAGCAGTACTTC. Translated, it reads CASSDLTGGEQYF.